The 24 T cell receptor beta chains listed next were all sequenced from one sample in a study of early T cells in non-severe SARS-CoV-2 infection. One entry per CDR3 protein, called by TCRdb with MiXCR from the 5' RACE reads. The profile shows 80,000 or so distinct CDR3 sequences, roughly 12% of them singletons. Sequencing was done on a sample of whole blood. The receptors stem from an adult who was a healthcare worker with PCR-confirmed SARS-CoV-2 infection or an uninfected control (not recorded which).

This clonotype was detected only a few times. The chain has TRBV24-1 and TRBJ2-3, with D tentatively TRBD2 (5 bases). From germline, CDR1 is KGHDR and CDR2 SFDVKD. V lost 3 bases to trimming and J lost 2 bases, with 14 bases between them. The CDR3 extends over 16 amino acids. CDR3 nucleotide sequence: TGTGCCACCAGTGATCCCCCCTCGGGATACACAGATACGCAGTATTTT. Translating it yields CATSDPPSGYTDTQYF.

This clonotype was recorded a few times. This chain connects TRBV10-3 to TRBJ1-2; no reliable D call. The germline V gene encodes CDR1 ENHRY and CDR2 SYGVKD. Trimming cost V 1 base and J 4 bases, with 13 bases left between them. The CDR3 totals 15 residues. The CDR3 DNA reads as TGTGCCATCAGTGAGTGGAGACCCGGGAGCTATGGCTACACCTTC. Translation gives CAISEWRPGSYGYTF.

The CDR3 reads CASSPWARGESDTQYF. The CDR3, as DNA: TGTGCCAGCAGCCCCTGGGCTAGGGGGGAGTCAGATACGCAGTATTTT. V usage is TRBV7-2 and J usage is TRBJ2-3; D assignment may be TRBD1 or TRBD2 (6 bases each). Germline CDR1 SGHTA, CDR2 FQGNSA. CDR3 length: 16 amino acids. V was cut by 5 bases and J by 4 bases, with 19 bases left in between.

This clonotype has at least ten counts. The chain links TRBV7-2 to TRBJ2-1, with unresolved D. Germline assignment: CDR1 SGHTA and CDR2 FQGNSA. Trimming cost V 6 bases and J 2 bases, with 5 bases left between them. The CDR3 length is 12 residues. For the CDR3, the DNA is TGTGCCAGCAGTCGCCCCTACAATGAGCAGTTCTTC. It translates to CASSRPYNEQFF.

This clonotype has only a few counts. CDR3 sequence reads: CSAREVLAATYEQYF. CDR3 nucleotide sequence: TGCAGTGCTAGAGAGGTACTAGCGGCAACCTACGAGCAGTACTTC. The chain has TRBV20-1 and TRBJ2-7; 8 nucleotides agree with TRBD2. This CDR3 spans 15 amino acids. J was trimmed by 2 bases and V by 0 bases; bases with no gene match: 6. Germline CDR1 and CDR2: DFQATT and SNEGSKA (reference sequence).

The rearrangement uses TRBV6-2 or TRBV6-3 and TRBJ2-5; the D gene is possibly TRBD2 (6 bases). With 7 bases removed from V and 2 bases from J, the gap between germline ends came to 20 bases. The CDR3 length is 16 residues. CDR1 MNHEY and CDR2 SVGEGT come from the germline V gene. This CDR3 is CASKPRAGLVQETQYF. The CDR3, as DNA: TGTGCCAGCAAGCCGCGAGCGGGCCTTGTTCAAGAGACCCAGTACTTC.

In its sample, this clonotype was seen many times. This chain joins TRBV18 and TRBJ2-2, with D unresolved. This CDR3 comprises 15 residues. V lost 2 bases, J lost 2 bases, and 9 bases lay in between. Germline V CDR1 and CDR2: KGHSH, LQKENI. CDR3 protein: CASSPAQANTGELFF. DNA of the CDR3: TGTGCCAGCTCACCAGCTCAAGCTAACACCGGGGAGCTGTTTTTT.

This clonotype was seen a handful of times. The CDR3 region has the DNA TGTGCCACCTGCGAGGACACCAATACCTACGAGCAGTACTTC. It encodes CATCEDTNTYEQYF. This chain joins TRBV11-2 and TRBJ2-7; TRBD1 is a possible D gene (5 bases). From germline, CDR1 is SGHAT and CDR2 FQNNGV. The CDR3 has 14 residues. V dropped 10 bases and J dropped 2 bases, with 18 bases sitting between them.

The chain uses TRBV28 and TRBJ2-1, with TRBD2 matching over 8 bases. V trimming: 8 bases; J trimming: 3 bases; junction bases outside the gene matches: 6. Germline V gene lookup returns CDR1 MDHEN and CDR2 SYDVKM. The CDR3 runs to 14 residues. The CDR3 protein is CASLPGTSYNEQFF. CDR3 coding DNA: TGTGCCAGCCTTCCCGGGACTAGCTACAATGAGCAGTTCTTC.

This clonotype was seen at least ten times. The chain joins TRBV24-1 to TRBJ2-3; D gene unclear. CDR1 is KGHDR, CDR2 SFDVKD, per germline. With 3 bases removed from V and 2 bases from J, the gap between germline ends came to 5 bases. The CDR3 loop spans 13 amino acids. CDR3: CATSDGNTDTQYF. The CDR3, as DNA: TGTGCCACCAGTGATGGGAACACAGATACGCAGTATTTT.

The chain recombines TRBV6-2 or TRBV6-3 with TRBJ2-1, with TRBD2 matching 12 bases. Germline-derived CDR1 and CDR2 are MNHEY and SVGEGT. V shed 5 bases and J 10 bases; nucleotides not matched to a gene: 15. The CDR3 is 17 residues long. The CDR3 here is CASSPPLSSGRAREQFF. The CDR3 region has the DNA TGTGCCAGCAGTCCACCCCTCTCTAGCGGGAGGGCCAGGGAGCAGTTCTTC.

This chain uses TRBV3-1 with TRBJ1-6; D uncertain. The CDR3 is made up of 14 amino acids. CDR1 is LGHDT, CDR2 YNNKEL, per germline (reference sequence). V was trimmed by 2 bases and J by 10 bases, leaving 12 bases between them. Here the CDR3 reads CASSQLGPESPLHF. CDR3 in DNA: TGTGCCAGCAGCCAACTAGGGCCGGAATCACCCCTCCACTTT.

This clonotype was picked up a small number of times. The gene calls are TRBV20-1 and TRBJ2-1; 8 bases match TRBD2. Germline V gives CDR1 DFQATT, CDR2 SNEGSKA (reference sequence). The trim removed 0 bases at V and 6 bases at J, leaving 10 bases unmatched. This CDR3 comprises 16 residues. The CDR3 DNA reads TGCAGTGCTAGAGAGTGGGGGATAGCGGGACGCAATGAGCAGTTCTTC. Encoded protein: CSAREWGIAGRNEQFF.

This clonotype was observed at least ten times. This chain links TRBV7-2 with TRBJ1-1; TRBD1 aligns across 9 bases. The CDR3 sequence is 12 residues long. Trimming cost V 4 bases and J 9 bases; bases outside gene matches: 3. The germline gives CDR1 SGHTA, CDR2 FQGNSA. This CDR3 reads CASSWDREKAFF. The CDR3 coding sequence is TGTGCCAGCAGCTGGGACAGGGAGAAAGCTTTCTTT.

The CDR3 nucleotides read TGTGCCAGCAGTGTAATCACCGGGGAGCTGTTTTTT. Its protein product is CASSVITGELFF. This chain connects TRBV6-1 to TRBJ2-2; D not resolved. Per germline, CDR1 MNHNS and CDR2 SASEGT. The CDR3 totals 12 residues. Deletions cut 4 bases from V and 4 bases from J, with 4 bases between.

This clonotype was seen more than once but under ten times. The chain is built from TRBV7-3 and TRBJ1-1; TRBD1 is a possible D gene (6 bases). The germline V gene has CDR1 SGHTA and CDR2 FQGTGA. This CDR3 is built from 16 residues. The V end lost 1 base, the J end lost 1 base, and 13 bases lay between the germline ends. CDR3: CASSLNSGHKNTEAFF. CDR3 nucleotide sequence: TGTGCCAGCAGCTTAAACTCGGGACATAAGAACACTGAAGCTTTCTTT. Supplemented by reference TRBV7-3 and TRBJ1-1, the full variable domain reads GAGVSQTPSNKVTEKGKYVELRCDPISGHTALYWYRQSLGQGPEFLIYFQGTGAADDSGLPNDRFFAVRPEGSVSTLKIQRTERGDSAVYLCASSLNSGHKNTEAFFGQGTRLTVV.

This chain uses TRBV28 with TRBJ1-2, with 8 nucleotides matching TRBD1. The CDR3 sequence is 15 residues long. Trimming at V came to 5 bases and at J to 4 bases, leaving 9 bases not matched to a gene. The germline V gene encodes CDR1 MDHEN and CDR2 SYDVKM. CDR3 DNA sequence: TGTGCCAGCAGTATGACGGGACAGGAACTCTATGGCTACACCTTC. It is translated as CASSMTGQELYGYTF.

The table lists this clonotype with many counts. J is TRBJ1-1 and V is TRBV7-2; D is possibly TRBD1 (5 bases). V was clipped by 2 bases and J by 5 bases, with 15 bases between them. The germline V gene has CDR1 SGHTA and CDR2 FQGNSA. The CDR3 runs 15 residues. The CDR3, as DNA: TGTGCCAGCAGCTTAAGTGGGGGTTTCGGAACTGAAGCTTTCTTT. Translated: CASSLSGGFGTEAFF.

This sequence joins TRBV29-1 and TRBJ2-7, with 9 bases identical to TRBD1. This CDR3 comprises 15 residues. From germline, CDR1 is SQVTM and CDR2 ANQGSEA. The V segment lost 2 bases and the J segment 6 bases; nucleotides outside the gene matches: 11. The CDR3 spells CSVETSGTGNSEQYF. The CDR3 nucleotides are TGCAGCGTTGAAACGAGCGGGACAGGGAACTCCGAGCAGTACTTC.

CDR3 in DNA: TGCGCCAGCAGCTTTAGCGGGAAGAACACCGGGGAGCTGTTTTTT. As protein: CASSFSGKNTGELFF. The genes are TRBV5-1 and TRBJ2-2; 8 bases map to TRBD2. The CDR3 sequence is 15 residues long. Germline loops: CDR1 SGHRS, CDR2 YFSETQ. With 2 bases clipped from V and 1 base from J, the junction kept 1 base outside the gene matches.

This clonotype was found many times. One end of the junction fails to match germline, which may point to a read error. The V and J genes are TRBV12-3 or TRBV12-4 and TRBJ1-6; D possibly corresponds to TRBD1 (6 bases). CDR3 length: 16 amino acids. The CDR3 DNA is TGTGCCAGCAGTTCATCTAGGGGGACTCATAATTCACCCCTCCATTTT. Translation: CASSSSRGTHNSPLHF.

The chain employs TRBV16 and TRBJ1-5, with TRBD1 as a possible D gene (6 bases). Germline V gives CDR1 KGHSY, CDR2 FQNENV. Trimming left V 3 bases short and J 4 bases short, with 10 bases between. The CDR3 spans 14 residues. CDR3 sequence reads: CASSHLQGNQPQHF. CDR3 DNA: TGTGCCAGCAGCCATCTACAGGGAAATCAGCCCCAGCATTTT.

This clonotype was recorded many times. This sequence joins TRBV6-6 and TRBJ1-3, with a possible D match to TRBD1 (5 bases). Germline-derived CDR1 and CDR2 are MNHNY and SVGAGI (reference sequence). V dropped 4 bases and J dropped 0 bases, with 10 bases sitting between them. The CDR3 is 15 residues long. CDR3 amino acids: CASSFRGTSGNTIYF. The CDR3 coding sequence is TGTGCCAGCAGTTTCCGGGGGACCTCTGGAAACACCATATATTTT.

This chain uses TRBV13 with TRBJ2-3, with D possibly being TRBD1 or TRBD2 (5 bases each). The CDR3 sequence is 23 residues long. CDR1 PRHDT and CDR2 FYEKMQ come from the germline V gene (reference sequence). V lost 1 base to trimming and J lost 0 bases, with 32 bases between them. Here the CDR3 reads CASSLVGLGTPIVPPASTDTQYF. DNA of the CDR3: TGTGCCAGCAGCTTAGTGGGTTTGGGGACGCCGATAGTGCCCCCTGCGAGCACAGATACGCAGTATTTT.